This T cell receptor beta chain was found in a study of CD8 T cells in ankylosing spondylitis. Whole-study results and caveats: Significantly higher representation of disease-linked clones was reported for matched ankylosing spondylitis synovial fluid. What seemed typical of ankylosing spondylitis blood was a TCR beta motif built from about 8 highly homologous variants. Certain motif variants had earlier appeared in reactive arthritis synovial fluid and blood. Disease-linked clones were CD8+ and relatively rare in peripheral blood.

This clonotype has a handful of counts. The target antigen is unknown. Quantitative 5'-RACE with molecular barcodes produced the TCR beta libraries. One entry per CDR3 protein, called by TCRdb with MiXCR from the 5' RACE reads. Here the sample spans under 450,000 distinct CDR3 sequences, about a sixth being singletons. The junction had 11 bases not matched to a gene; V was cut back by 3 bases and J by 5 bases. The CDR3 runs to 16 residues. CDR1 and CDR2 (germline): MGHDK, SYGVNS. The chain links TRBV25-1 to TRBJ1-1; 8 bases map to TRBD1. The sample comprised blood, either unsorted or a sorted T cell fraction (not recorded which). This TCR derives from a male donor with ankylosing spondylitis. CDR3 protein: CASSDFTQGAMTEAFF. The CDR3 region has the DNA TGTGCCAGCAGTGATTTCACGCAGGGGGCGATGACTGAAGCTTTCTTT.